Below are 27 T cell receptor beta chains sequenced from a single sample in a study of blood T cell repertoires in COVID-19 (dated by TCRdb to 2019 to 2021). Library preparation was by the immunoSEQ multiplex PCR assay. This immuneACCESS table, as held by TCRdb, lists in-frame sequences with V and J called but not all clones. Of the missing ones, under half trace to an unresolved V gene in checked studies; the others have no known cause. This sample holds 95,000 to 150,000 clones; nearly 90% were observed only once. Approximately 1% of the sample is held by the ten biggest clonotypes. The sequenced sample consisted of peripheral blood. These receptors were taken from a woman older than 75 with acute or convalescent COVID-19.

As DNA, the CDR3 is TGCGCCAGCAGCCTCACAGGGAGCACAGATACGCAGTATTTT. It encodes CASSLTGSTDTQYF. V and J are TRBV4-3 and TRBJ2-3, with D maybe TRBD1 (6 bases). This CDR3 is 14 amino acids long. The V and J ends lost 4 bases and 0 bases respectively, with 8 bases between them. Germline assignment: CDR1 LGHNA and CDR2 YSLEER.

This rearrangement joins TRBV25-1 to TRBJ2-2, with 8 bases lining up with TRBD1. Germline CDR1 MGHDK, CDR2 SYGVNS. V lost 3 bases, J lost 4 bases, and 7 bases stayed unmatched. This CDR3 spans 16 amino acids. The CDR3 region is CASSDPGTGGTGELFF. The CDR3 bases are TGTGCCAGCAGTGACCCCGGGACAGGTGGCACCGGGGAGCTGTTTTTT.

A few counts support this clone. The CDR3 DNA reads as TGTGCCAGCAGCCCCTTATCCTCCTACGAGCAGTACTTC. This translates into CASSPLSSYEQYF. The V gene is TRBV3-1 (or the pseudogene TRBV3-2), the J gene TRBJ2-7; D gene unclear. This CDR3 has 13 amino acids. Germline assignment: CDR1 LGHDT and CDR2 YNNKEL (reference sequence). V gave up 4 bases and J gave up 0 bases, with 7 bases separating them.

J is TRBJ2-2 and V is TRBV5-6, with 8 bases matching TRBD2. The CDR3 totals 16 residues. V lost 6 bases to trimming and J lost 5 bases; unmatched junction nucleotides: 12. Germline CDR1 and CDR2: SGHDT and YYEEEE. The CDR3 here is CASTRVTGRGTGELFF. The CDR3 nucleotides are TGTGCCAGCACGCGAGTAACCGGGAGGGGGACCGGGGAGCTGTTTTTT.

This clone was picked up a small number of times. V and J are TRBV19 and TRBJ1-5, with 12 nucleotides matching TRBD1. With V trimmed by 5 bases and J by 7 bases, 9 bases remained unmatched. This CDR3 has 16 residues. The germline CDR1 and CDR2 sequences are LNHDA and SQIVND (reference sequence). The CDR3, as DNA: TGTGCCAGTAGTTTAGGGGGACAGGGGGCGTGGCAGCCCCAGCATTTT. As protein: CASSLGGQGAWQPQHF. Using reference TRBV19 and TRBJ1-5 for the parts outside the CDR3, the full variable domain is DGGITQSPKYLFRKEGQNVTLSCEQNLNHDAMYWYRQDPGQGLRLIYYSQIVNDFQKGDIAEGYSVSREKKESFPLTVTSAQKNPTAFYLCASSLGGQGAWQPQHFGDGTRLSIL.

The rearrangement joins TRBV4-3 to TRBJ1-3; 7 bases align to TRBD1. The length of the CDR3 is 16 residues. Germline assignment: CDR1 LGHNA and CDR2 YSLEER. V lost 3 bases, J lost 0 bases, and 5 bases stayed unmatched. CDR3 region: CASSQRYRGSGNTIYF. CDR3 DNA sequence: TGCGCCAGCAGCCAGAGGTACAGGGGCTCTGGAAACACCATATATTTT.

The DNA for the CDR3 is TGCAGTGCTAGAGATTCTCACACCATATATTTT. It is translated as CSARDSHTIYF. J is TRBJ1-3 and V is TRBV20-1, with D unresolved. Trimming took off 0 bases at V and 8 bases at J, with 5 bases between the two ends. CDR1 DFQATT and CDR2 SNEGSKA come from the germline V gene (reference sequence). This CDR3 is 11 amino acids long.

The V gene is TRBV9, the J gene TRBJ1-1; TRBD1 agrees at 7 bases. The CDR3 runs 14 residues. Trimming at V came to 4 bases and at J to 5 bases, leaving 8 bases not matched to a gene. Germline CDR1 and CDR2: SGDLS and YYNGEE. The CDR3 is CASSPRGPGTEAFF. The CDR3 nucleotides are TGTGCCAGCAGCCCGAGGGGGCCGGGGACTGAAGCTTTCTTT.

The chain recombines TRBV27 with TRBJ1-1; D gene unclear. This CDR3 has 15 amino acids. Germline assignment: CDR1 MNHEY and CDR2 SMNVEV (reference sequence). The V end was cut by 3 bases, the J end by 2 bases, with 13 bases between. The CDR3 DNA follows: TGTGCCAGCAGTTTCGCCGGGAAGTCAAACACTGAAGCTTTCTTT. Its protein product is CASSFAGKSNTEAFF.

Details on this clone: Other DNA sequences in this sample translate to the same CDR3. The chain's CDR3 is CASSLAPGLGQPQHF. CDR3 bases: TGCGCCAGCAGCTTGGCCCCAGGGCTTGGGCAGCCCCAGCATTTT. The chain has TRBV5-1 and TRBJ1-5; TRBD1 is a possible D gene (5 bases). Germline V gives CDR1 SGHRS, CDR2 YFSETQ. V lost 0 bases to trimming and J lost 7 bases, with 14 bases between them. The CDR3 runs to 15 residues.

The chain employs TRBV2 and TRBJ2-7; unclear D gene. V was clipped by 8 bases and J by 0 bases, with 5 bases between them. The germline V gene has CDR1 SNHLY and CDR2 FYNNEI. This CDR3 contains 11 residues. CDR3 DNA: TGTGCCAGCGGCCTCTCCTACGAGCAGTACTTC. Its translation is CASGLSYEQYF.

CDR3 protein: CASSSERNTEAFF. The DNA of the CDR3 is TGCGCCAGCAGCTCCGAGAGGAACACTGAAGCTTTCTTT. The chain has TRBV5-1 and TRBJ1-1; D gene unclear. V lost 3 bases and J lost 1, with 7 bases in between. Germline V gene sequence: CDR1 SGHRS, CDR2 YFSETQ. This CDR3 is built from 13 residues. The full variable domain, in which reference TRBV5-1 and TRBJ1-1 provide the parts outside the CDR3, is KAGVTQTPRYLIKTRGQQVTLSCSPISGHRSVSWYQQTPGQGLQFLFEYFSETQRNKGNFPGRFSGRQFSNSRSEMNVSTLELGDSALYLCASSSERNTEAFFGQGTRLTVV.

This chain joins TRBV5-6 and TRBJ2-7, with D tentatively TRBD1 (6 bases). CDR3 size: 14 residues. With 1 base removed from V and 8 bases from J, the gap between germline ends came to 16 bases. Germline CDR1 SGHDT, CDR2 YYEEEE. The DNA for the CDR3 is TGTGCCAGCAGCTTGCAGGGGACCCCTACGAAGCAGTACTTC. Translated, it gives CASSLQGTPTKQYF.

The sample holds a few counts of this clone. The V call is TRBV3-1 (or the pseudogene TRBV3-2), the J call TRBJ2-5; no reliable D call. The V end was cut by 0 bases, the J end by 4 bases, with 15 bases between. Germline V gene sequence: CDR1 LGHDT, CDR2 YNNKEL (reference sequence). The CDR3 sequence is 16 residues long. Here the CDR3 reads CASSQDRRGYGETQYF. CDR3 DNA sequence: TGTGCCAGCAGCCAAGATCGGCGAGGCTACGGAGAGACCCAGTACTTC.

The chain has TRBV28 and TRBJ2-5, with TRBD1 identical over 9 bases. Germline V gene data show CDR1 as MDHEN and CDR2 as SYDVKM. V was clipped by 6 bases and J by 7 bases; unmatched bases: 6. The CDR3 has 13 amino acids. CDR3: CASRLQGAGTQYF. The DNA of the CDR3 is TGTGCCAGCAGGTTACAGGGGGCGGGGACCCAGTACTTC.

V is TRBV6-1 and J is TRBJ2-4; D unresolved. Germline CDR1 MNHNS, CDR2 SASEGT. The ends were cut back, 4 bases at V and 0 bases at J, with 13 bases in the middle. This CDR3 spans 16 amino acids. As DNA, the CDR3 is TGTGCCAGCAGTGGAATGAACACGCTAGCCAAAAACATTCAGTACTTC. Translated, it gives CASSGMNTLAKNIQYF.

V is TRBV11-2 and J is TRBJ2-1; TRBD2 might be the D (6 bases). In germline, CDR1 is SGHAT, CDR2 FQNNGV. Between the trimmed V and J ends, which lost 3 bases and 7 bases, there was a span of 16 bases. The CDR3 extends over 15 amino acids. CDR3 sequence reads: CASSFWISGINEQFF. The CDR3 region has the DNA TGTGCCAGCAGCTTTTGGATTAGCGGAATAAATGAGCAGTTCTTC. Drawing the rest from reference TRBV11-2 and TRBJ2-1, the complete variable domain is EAGVAQSPRYKIIEKRQSVAFWCNPISGHATLYWYQQILGQGPKLLIQFQNNGVVDDSQLPKDRFSAERLKGVDSTLKIQPAKLEDSAVYLCASSFWISGINEQFFGPGTRLTVL.

This clone was seen a few times. The chain joins TRBV6-1 to TRBJ2-7, with TRBD2 identical over 9 bases. This CDR3 has 15 amino acids. V shed 1 base, J shed 1 base, and the junction held 2 bases outside the gene matches. Germline CDR1 and CDR2: MNHNS and SASEGT. CDR3 sequence (DNA): TGTGCCAGCAGTGAAGTAGCGGGAGAGTCCTACGAGCAGTACTTC. It translates to CASSEVAGESYEQYF.

The chain combines TRBV24-1 with TRBJ2-3, with a weak D call TRBD1 (6 bases). The CDR3 covers 14 residues. Germline values: CDR1 KGHDR, CDR2 SFDVKD. The V and J ends lost 4 bases and 5 bases respectively, with 12 bases between them. CDR3 loop: CATSDTGKGDTQYF. Written as DNA, the CDR3 is TGTGCCACCAGTGACACAGGGAAAGGAGATACGCAGTATTTT.

The chain is built from TRBV3-1 (or the pseudogene TRBV3-2) and TRBJ2-2; TRBD2 matches 7 bases. Germline loops: CDR1 LGHDT, CDR2 YNNKEL (reference sequence). CDR3 length equals 17 residues. V was pared by 4 bases and J by 2 bases, with 10 bases of the junction left unmatched. CDR3 coding DNA: TGTGCCAGCAGCCGATTCGTGGCTAGCGGAAACACCGGGGAGCTGTTTTTT. The encoded protein is CASSRFVASGNTGELFF.

The chain uses TRBV28 and TRBJ1-1; 7 bases fit TRBD1. Germline CDR1 is MDHEN and CDR2 is SYDVKM. J lost 2 bases, V lost 1 base, and 7 bases had no gene match. This CDR3 comprises 16 residues. The CDR3 reads CASSLYRGSGNTEAFF. The CDR3 DNA follows: TGTGCCAGCAGTTTATACAGGGGATCAGGAAACACTGAAGCTTTCTTT. Combining the CDR3 with reference TRBV28 and TRBJ1-1 gives the whole variable domain DVKVTQSSRYLVKRTGEKVFLECVQDMDHENMFWYRQDPGLGLRLIYFSYDVKMKEKGDIPEGYSVSREKKERFSLILESASTNQTSMYLCASSLYRGSGNTEAFFGQGTRLTVV.

The V and J genes are TRBV11-3 and TRBJ1-1, with D hard to call. Germline values: CDR1 SGHNT, CDR2 YENEEA. V was pared by 8 bases and J by 1 base, with 8 bases between. The CDR3 has 12 residues. As DNA, the CDR3 is TGTGCCAGCTCGTACACGAACACTGAAGCTTTCTTT. As protein: CASSYTNTEAFF.

This clone was detected only a few times. This chain connects TRBV3-1 (or the pseudogene TRBV3-2) to TRBJ2-5; 10 bases line up with TRBD2. Trimming at V came to 4 bases and at J to 1 base, leaving 9 bases not matched to a gene. The CDR3 is 17 amino acids. The germline V gene has CDR1 LGHDT and CDR2 YNNKEL (reference sequence). CDR3 loop: CASSLATSGVPQETQYF. CDR3 nucleotide sequence: TGTGCCAGCAGCCTCGCAACTAGCGGGGTGCCCCAAGAGACCCAGTACTTC.

The chain links TRBV5-1 to TRBJ1-1, with TRBD1 matching over 9 bases. This CDR3 spans 15 amino acids. Germline assignment: CDR1 SGHRS and CDR2 YFSETQ. V lost 0 bases and J lost 0; bases outside the gene matches: 0. The CDR3 DNA follows: TGCGCCAGCAGCTTGGGGGACAGGGTGAACACTGAAGCTTTCTTT. Translated: CASSLGDRVNTEAFF.

V and J are TRBV19 and TRBJ1-6; D not resolved. V was trimmed by 6 bases and J by 3 bases, leaving 12 bases between them. Germline-derived CDR1 and CDR2 are LNHDA and SQIVND (reference sequence). CDR3 length equals 15 residues. CDR3 protein: CASSEQHLYNSPLHF. The CDR3 DNA sequence: TGTGCCAGTAGCGAACAGCACCTCTATAATTCACCCCTCCACTTT.

The chain joins TRBV5-1 to TRBJ2-5; 9 bases agree with TRBD2. Germline V lookup: CDR1 SGHRS, CDR2 YFSETQ. V dropped 0 bases and J dropped 4; count of bases not matched to a gene: 4. This CDR3 contains 15 residues. CDR3 DNA: TGCGCCAGCAGCTTGGTGGCGGGGGGGGGAGAGACCCAGTACTTC. Translated: CASSLVAGGGETQYF.

The chain couples TRBV28 to TRBJ2-7; 9 positions match TRBD1. The CDR3 is 14 amino acids. V shed 6 bases, J shed 2 bases, and the junction held 5 bases outside the gene matches. CDR1 and CDR2 (germline): MDHEN, SYDVKM. CDR3 coding DNA: TGTGCCAGCAGGGGACAGGGTAGTACCTACGAGCAGTACTTC. It yields the protein CASRGQGSTYEQYF.